This T cell receptor (beta chain) emerged from a study of technical replicates of blood from four donors. The count of this clone is one. Generated by immunoSEQ multiplex PCR, the TCRdb table keeps only in-frame clones and is missing some. The sample lists roughly 69,000 clones; less than 98% were seen once. From germline, CDR1 is SNHLY and CDR2 FYNNEI. The CDR3 runs to 13 residues. Trimming removed 10 bases from V and 6 bases from J; junction bases left unmatched: 7. Sequenced: T cells isolated from PBMCs. The source is a human donor in good health. V is TRBV2 and J is TRBJ2-1, with 9 positions matching TRBD2. The DNA of the CDR3 is TGTGCCACCATAGCGGGAGCGAGCAATGAGCAGTTCTTC. Encoded protein: CATIAGASNEQFF.